Shown below are 27 T cell receptor beta chains from a single sample sequenced in a study of PD-L1 blockade in urothelial cancer. Sequencing used immunoSEQ multiplex PCR; TCRdb keeps in-frame clones, though not all of them. The table records tens of thousands of clones, over 75% of them present only once. The source material was PBMCs, sampled around atezolizumab (anti-PD-L1) treatment. The receptors originated from a man between 65 and 79 years old with urothelial cancer.

The rearrangement uses TRBV9 and TRBJ2-2, with 10 bases matching TRBD2. Germline loops: CDR1 SGDLS, CDR2 YYNGEE. The CDR3 is 16 amino acids. Trimming took 2 bases from V and 6 from J; bases not matched to a gene: 7. The CDR3 spells CASSVLLGTSAGELFF. The DNA for the CDR3 is TGTGCCAGCAGCGTCCTTCTAGGGACTAGCGCCGGGGAGCTGTTTTTT.

The chain links TRBV7-2 to TRBJ2-3, with TRBD2 matching over 10 bases. Germline V lookup: CDR1 SGHTA, CDR2 FQGNSA. Trimming took 5 bases from V and 1 from J; bases not matched to a gene: 6. The CDR3 is 16 residues long. The CDR3 bases are TGTGCCAGCAGCACCGCCGGGACTAGCGGCACAGATACGCAGTATTTT. It encodes CASSTAGTSGTDTQYF. The whole variable domain, filled in from reference TRBV7-2 and TRBJ2-3, reads GAGVSQSPSNKVTEKGKDVELRCDPISGHTALYWYRQSLGQGLEFLIYFQGNSAPDKSGLPSDRFSAERTGGSVSTLTIQRTQQEDSAVYLCASSTAGTSGTDTQYFGPGTRLTVL.

The gene calls are TRBV5-4 and TRBJ1-2; TRBD1 is a possible D gene (6 bases). Between the trimmed V and J ends, which lost 6 bases and 5 bases, there was a span of 17 bases. Germline CDR1 SGHNT, CDR2 YYREEE (reference sequence). The CDR3 is made up of 14 amino acids. Here the CDR3 DNA reads TGTGCCAGCACCATAACACAGGGAACTTATGGCTACACCTTC. It yields the protein CASTITQGTYGYTF.

The chain carries TRBV19 and TRBJ2-7, with TRBD2 matching 13 bases. The CDR3 sequence is 16 residues long. Germline values: CDR1 LNHDA, CDR2 SQIVND (reference sequence). Trimming cost V 3 bases and J 6 bases; bases outside gene matches: 8. CDR3 residues: CASSMTSGRKDPEQYF. CDR3 DNA: TGTGCCAGTAGTATGACTAGCGGGAGGAAGGATCCCGAGCAGTACTTC.

The chain uses TRBV5-1 and TRBJ2-5; D gene uncertain. Germline-derived CDR1 and CDR2 are SGHRS and YFSETQ. The CDR3 has 14 residues. V lost 4 bases and J 3 bases, leaving 13 bases between the germline ends. The DNA of the CDR3 is TGCGCCAGCAGCCTGTCCGTCGGAGAAGAGACCCAGTACTTC. Translating it yields CASSLSVGEETQYF.

The chain combines TRBV19 with TRBJ1-1, with D possibly TRBD1 on 5 matching bases. The germline V gene encodes CDR1 LNHDA and CDR2 SQIVND (reference sequence). The CDR3 covers 15 residues. The V and J ends lost 4 bases and 0 bases respectively, with 12 bases between them. CDR3 in amino acids: CASSKGQLMNTEAFF. In DNA form, the CDR3 reads TGTGCCAGTAGTAAGGGGCAGCTGATGAACACTGAAGCTTTCTTT.

The chain carries TRBV30 and TRBJ1-2; no firm D call. The germline CDR1 and CDR2 sequences are GTSNPN and SVGIG (reference sequence). Trimming stripped 0 bases from V and 2 bases from J, with 10 bases between. This CDR3 comprises 14 residues. The CDR3 reads CAWSVGWENYGYTF. CDR3 bases: TGTGCCTGGAGTGTAGGATGGGAGAACTATGGCTACACCTTC.

This chain connects TRBV5-4 to TRBJ2-5; possibly TRBD2 for D (5 bases). The CDR3 totals 16 residues. Trimming took 7 bases from V and 5 from J, leaving 24 bases between them. CDR1 and CDR2 (germline): SGHNT, YYREEE (reference sequence). The DNA for the CDR3 is TGTGCCAGCTCTTCCGCCGTGGCGGGCGCCGCCGAGACCCAGTACTTC. Protein: CASSSAVAGAAETQYF.

This chain uses TRBV6-1 with TRBJ1-5; 8 bases are shared with TRBD1. The CDR3 loop spans 14 amino acids. The J segment lost 3 bases and the V segment lost 4 bases, leaving 2 bases of the junction unmatched. Germline V gives CDR1 MNHNS, CDR2 SASEGT. In nucleotides, the CDR3 is TGTGCCAGCAGTGGGACAGGGTCCAATCAGCCCCAGCATTTT. This gives the protein CASSGTGSNQPQHF.

V usage is TRBV28 and J usage is TRBJ1-1; no firm D call. The CDR3 totals 14 residues. The germline V gene encodes CDR1 MDHEN and CDR2 SYDVKM. The V gene lost 4 bases and the J gene lost 3 bases, with 12 bases spanning the gap. CDR3 bases: TGTGCCAGCAGTTGGAGGCGGTCGGACACTGAAGCTTTCTTT. It yields the protein CASSWRRSDTEAFF.

This clone was seen only a few times. The CDR3 nucleotides read TGTGCCAGCAGCTTTACGCCAGGGCAGCCCCAGCATTTT. Its translation is CASSFTPGQPQHF. The J gene is TRBJ1-5, the V gene TRBV5-5; maybe TRBD1 (5 bases). CDR3 size: 13 residues. Trimming shortened V by 2 bases and J by 7 bases, and 10 bases separated the two germline ends. Germline assignment: CDR1 SGHKS and CDR2 YYEKEE (reference sequence).

The V gene is TRBV6-1, the J gene TRBJ1-1; D may be TRBD1 (6 bases). CDR3 length: 15 residues. V was pared by 7 bases and J by 1 base, with 16 bases between. Germline CDR1 MNHNS, CDR2 SASEGT. This CDR3 is CASTPTPQGNTEAFF. The CDR3 DNA is TGTGCCAGCACCCCGACCCCACAGGGGAACACTGAAGCTTTCTTT.

The genes are TRBV15 and TRBJ2-1; 11 positions match TRBD2. V was clipped by 5 bases and J by 4 bases; unmatched bases: 1. The CDR3 length is 14 residues. Per germline, CDR1 LNHNV and CDR2 YYDKDF (reference sequence). DNA of the CDR3: TGTGCCACCAGCGGGACTAGCGGTTACAATGAGCAGTTCTTC. Amino acids: CATSGTSGYNEQFF.

J is TRBJ2-2 and V is TRBV2, with 14 bases fitting TRBD2. The germline V gene has CDR1 SNHLY and CDR2 FYNNEI. The CDR3 extends over 17 amino acids. V lost 1 base, J lost 3 bases, and 1 base stayed unmatched. CDR3 amino acids: CASSEGGLAGDTGELFF. The CDR3 nucleotides are TGTGCCAGCAGTGAAGGGGGACTAGCGGGAGACACCGGGGAGCTGTTTTTT. The full variable domain, rest sourced from reference TRBV2 and TRBJ2-2, is EPEVTQTPSHQVTQMGQEVILRCVPISNHLYFYWYRQILGQKVEFLVSFYNNEISEKSEIFDDQFSVERPDGSNFTLKIRSTKLEDSAMYFCASSEGGLAGDTGELFFGEGSRLTVL.

This chain joins TRBV11-3 and TRBJ2-1, with unresolved D. This CDR3 is built from 12 residues. V lost 4 bases and J lost 7, with 8 bases in between. Germline V lookup: CDR1 SGHNT, CDR2 YENEEA. CDR3 amino acids: CASSSGANEQFF. In nucleotides, the CDR3 is TGTGCCAGCAGCTCGGGTGCGAATGAGCAGTTCTTC.

The chain recombines TRBV9 with TRBJ2-1; 11 nucleotides match TRBD1. Unmatched junction bases numbered 6, after V lost 4 bases and J lost 0 bases. This CDR3 has 17 residues. Germline CDR1 and CDR2: SGDLS and YYNGEE. The CDR3 spells CASSQLGTGGSYNEQFF. DNA for the CDR3: TGTGCCAGCAGCCAACTGGGGACAGGGGGCTCCTACAATGAGCAGTTCTTC.

This chain links TRBV27 with TRBJ1-2; perhaps TRBD1 as D (5 bases). V lost 1 base and J 4 bases, leaving 16 bases between the germline ends. The CDR3 is 16 amino acids. Germline CDR1 is MNHEY and CDR2 is SMNVEV (reference sequence). The chain's CDR3 is CASSLFGWGGSYGYTF. The CDR3 nucleotides read TGTGCCAGCAGTTTATTTGGCTGGGGCGGTTCCTATGGCTACACCTTC.

The rearrangement links TRBV2 to TRBJ2-3; TRBD2 might be the D (5 bases). V lost 7 bases and J 0 bases, leaving 11 bases between the germline ends. This CDR3 contains 14 residues. Germline CDR1 reads SNHLY; CDR2 reads FYNNEI. CDR3 region: CASKAGLSTDTQYF. The DNA of the CDR3 is TGTGCCAGCAAGGCTGGACTTAGCACAGATACGCAGTATTTT.

This sequence joins TRBV9 and TRBJ2-3; no clear D gene. V was pared by 0 bases and J by 1 base, with 9 bases between. CDR3 size: 15 residues. The germline V gene has CDR1 SGDLS and CDR2 YYNGEE. CDR3 amino acids: CASSVVSYRTDTQYF. In DNA form, the CDR3 reads TGTGCCAGCAGCGTAGTTTCCTACCGCACAGATACGCAGTATTTT. Variable domain in full (rest from reference TRBV9 and TRBJ2-3): DSGVTQTPKHLITATGQRVTLRCSPRSGDLSVYWYQQSLDQGLQFLIQYYNGEERAKGNILERFSAQQFPDLHSELNLSSLELGDSALYFCASSVVSYRTDTQYFGPGTRLTVL.

The rearrangement joins TRBV5-1 to TRBJ1-1; possible D gene TRBD1, 5 bases. The V end was cut by 4 bases, the J end by 3 bases, with 16 bases between. The CDR3 is 15 residues long. Per germline, CDR1 SGHRS and CDR2 YFSETQ. The CDR3 reads CASSRGGGSDTEAFF. The CDR3 DNA follows: TGCGCCAGCAGCCGGGGCGGGGGTTCCGACACTGAAGCTTTCTTT.

This chain links TRBV5-5 with TRBJ2-3; D possibly corresponds to TRBD1 (6 bases). CDR1 SGHKS and CDR2 YYEKEE come from the germline V gene (reference sequence). V gave up 4 bases and J gave up 5 bases, with 14 bases separating them. The CDR3 sequence is 14 residues long. The CDR3: CASSLTGQLDTQYF. The CDR3 nucleotides read TGTGCCAGCAGCCTTACTGGACAGTTAGATACGCAGTATTTT.

This chain joins TRBV7-2 and TRBJ2-3; D gene ambiguous. The CDR3 totals 11 residues. CDR1 and CDR2 (germline): SGHTA, FQGNSA. Trimming removed 2 bases at V and 6 bases at J, with 3 bases between. CDR3: CASSLPDTQYF. In DNA form, the CDR3 reads TGTGCCAGCAGCTTACCGGATACGCAGTATTTT.

The chain joins TRBV7-9 to TRBJ2-1, with 12 positions matching TRBD2. Germline CDR1 and CDR2: SEHNR and FQNEAQ (reference sequence). This CDR3 comprises 17 residues. Trimming took 1 base from V and 7 from J; bases not matched to a gene: 8. In DNA, the CDR3 is TGTGCCAGCAGCTTAGGGGCTAGCGGGAGGGCCCGAAATGAGCAGTTCTTC. It codes for CASSLGASGRARNEQFF.

The chain employs TRBV18 and TRBJ2-4, with 7 bases identical to TRBD1. There are 15 residues in the CDR3. J was trimmed by 1 base and V by 2 bases; bases with no gene match: 2. CDR1 and CDR2 (germline): KGHSH, LQKENI. CDR3 protein: CASSPETGAKNIQYF. CDR3 in DNA: TGTGCCAGCTCACCAGAGACAGGGGCCAAAAACATTCAGTACTTC. The full variable domain, its missing parts supplied by reference TRBV18 and TRBJ2-4, is NAGVMQNPRHLVRRRGQEARLRCSPMKGHSHVYWYRQLPEEGLKFMVYLQKENIIDESGMPKERFSAEFPKEGPSILRIQQVVRGDSAAYFCASSPETGAKNIQYFGAGTRLSVL.

The chain employs TRBV5-6 and TRBJ1-5; D not resolved. The V gene lost 4 bases and the J gene lost 2 bases, with 13 bases spanning the gap. Per germline, CDR1 SGHDT and CDR2 YYEEEE. The CDR3 consists of 15 residues. The CDR3 region is CASSPGSPGNQPQHF. The DNA for the CDR3 is TGTGCCAGCAGCCCCGGGAGTCCGGGCAATCAGCCCCAGCATTTT.

The chain carries TRBV5-5 and TRBJ2-5; the match to TRBD2 covers 8 bases. In germline, CDR1 is SGHKS, CDR2 YYEKEE (reference sequence). The length of the CDR3 is 15 residues. Germline trimming cut 0 bases from V and 1 base from J; bases unmatched to any gene: 2. In DNA form, the CDR3 reads TGTGCCAGCAGCTTGGAACTAGCGGTCCAAGAGACCCAGTACTTC. Its protein product is CASSLELAVQETQYF.

The sample holds a few counts of this clone. The chain recombines TRBV4-1 with TRBJ2-1; a weak D match, TRBD2 (7 bases). In germline, CDR1 is MGHRA, CDR2 YSYEKL. This CDR3 has 17 residues. With 2 bases removed from V and 12 bases from J, the gap between germline ends came to 26 bases. As DNA, the CDR3 is TGCGCCAGCAGCCAACCTTGGAGGGGGGGACCCATGGGTGTGCAGTTCTTC. It translates to CASSQPWRGGPMGVQFF.